A selection of T cell receptor beta chains follows, all from one sample in a study of control samples from healthy donors and cancer patients. TCRdb's table, derived via immunoSEQ multiplex PCR, lists solely in-frame clones and lacks some. The data show around 200,000 clones, roughly nine tenths seen once. Material for sequencing was blood. Receptors were obtained from a woman under 40 in good health. The CDR3 runs from the conserved cysteine through the conserved F or W. The D gene is left open where the match is weak. A clone size is listed for some rows: how often the clone was seen (once, few, many), or a class if it is expanded.

J gene: TRBJ2-6; clone size: .; D gene: .; V gene: TRBV3-1/TRBV3-2; CDR3 DNA: TGTGCCAGCACCGCAGGTCAGGGGCCTTCTGGGGCCAACGTCCTGACTTTC; CDR3 protein: CASTAGQGPSGANVLTF
J gene: TRBJ1-2; clone size: .; D gene: TRBD1; V gene: TRBV7-2; CDR3 DNA: TGTGCCAGCAGCGGGACAGCCGGCGGCTACACCTTC; CDR3 protein: CASSGTAGGYTF
J gene: TRBJ2-5; clone size: .; D gene: .; V gene: TRBV9; CDR3 DNA: TGTGCCAGCAGCCTCCGGGGCCAAGAGACCCAGTACTTC; CDR3 protein: CASSLRGQETQYF
J gene: TRBJ2-7; clone size: .; D gene: .; V gene: TRBV27; CDR3 DNA: TGTGCCAGCAGACGAACAGGGAAACCCTCCTACGAGCAGTACTTC; CDR3 protein: CASRRTGKPSYEQYF
J gene: TRBJ2-5; clone size: .; D gene: .; V gene: TRBV3-1/TRBV3-2; CDR3 DNA: TGTGCCAGCAGCCCGGTCCCGTACCAAGAGACCCAGTACTTC; CDR3 protein: CASSPVPYQETQYF
J gene: TRBJ2-3; clone size: .; D gene: .; V gene: TRBV3-1/TRBV3-2; CDR3 DNA: TGTGCCAGCAGCCAAGTCAGCGGACAGAGCACAGATACGCAGTATTTT; CDR3 protein: CASSQVSGQSTDTQYF
J gene: TRBJ1-1; clone size: .; D gene: TRBD1; V gene: TRBV6-2/TRBV6-3; CDR3 DNA: TGTGCCAGCAGTCCCCGACAGGGGGCAAGGAACACTGAAGCTTTCTTT; CDR3 protein: CASSPRQGARNTEAFF
J gene: TRBJ2-7; clone size: .; D gene: TRBD1; V gene: TRBV6-6; CDR3 DNA: TGTGCCAGCAGTTACGGGGGGACAGGGGACTACGAGCAGTACTTC; CDR3 protein: CASSYGGTGDYEQYF
J gene: TRBJ2-7; clone size: .; D gene: TRBD1; V gene: TRBV7-9; CDR3 DNA: TGTGCCAGCAGCGGATTCACAGGGGCCGAGCAGTACTTC; CDR3 protein: CASSGFTGAEQYF
J gene: TRBJ1-1; clone size: .; D gene: .; V gene: TRBV15; CDR3 DNA: TGTGCCACCAGCAGAGAACGGGGGTGGGACACTGAAGCTTTCTTT; CDR3 protein: CATSRERGWDTEAFF
J gene: TRBJ2-7; clone size: .; D gene: TRBD1; V gene: TRBV19; CDR3 DNA: TGTGCCAGTAGTATTCTAAGGACAGGTACTACCTACGAGCAGTACTTC; CDR3 protein: CASSILRTGTTYEQYF
J gene: TRBJ1-6; clone size: .; D gene: .; V gene: TRBV5-4; CDR3 DNA: TGTGCCAGCAGCTTGGGGGCGGGGGCCCGTAATTCACCCCTCCACTTT; CDR3 protein: CASSLGAGARNSPLHF
J gene: TRBJ1-5; clone size: .; D gene: TRBD1; V gene: TRBV10-3; CDR3 DNA: TGTGCCATCAGTCAGGGGGACAATCAGCCCCAGCATTTT; CDR3 protein: CAISQGDNQPQHF
J gene: TRBJ2-2; clone size: .; D gene: .; V gene: TRBV7-3; CDR3 DNA: TGTGCCAGCAGCTTACCCAGGGGGGCGAACACCGGGGAGCTGTTTTTT; CDR3 protein: CASSLPRGANTGELFF
J gene: TRBJ2-7; clone size: few; D gene: .; V gene: TRBV29-1; CDR3 DNA: TGCAGCGTTGATACCCAGGGCTACGAGCAGTACTTC; CDR3 protein: CSVDTQGYEQYF
J gene: TRBJ2-2; clone size: once; D gene: TRBD2; V gene: TRBV14; CDR3 DNA: TGTGCCAGCAGTCCCGGACTAGCGGGGGGGACCGGGGAGCTGTTTTTT; CDR3 protein: CASSPGLAGGTGELFF
J gene: TRBJ1-1; clone size: once; D gene: .; V gene: TRBV11-2; CDR3 DNA: TGTGCCAGCAGCTTGGACCCACCGAACACTGAAGCTTTCTTT; CDR3 protein: CASSLDPPNTEAFF
J gene: TRBJ2-3; clone size: once; D gene: TRBD2; V gene: TRBV7-2; CDR3 DNA: TGTGCCAGCAGCTTAGCGCCCGGGACTAGCGGGAGAAATACGCAGTATTTT; CDR3 protein: CASSLAPGTSGRNTQYF
J gene: TRBJ2-3; clone size: .; D gene: TRBD1; V gene: TRBV5-1; CDR3 DNA: TGCGCCAGCAGCGAGGGGACAGGGACAGATACGCAGTATTTT; CDR3 protein: CASSEGTGTDTQYF
J gene: TRBJ1-2; clone size: .; D gene: TRBD1; V gene: TRBV24-1; CDR3 DNA: TGTGCCACCAGGGACAGGGCTAACTATGGCTACACCTTC; CDR3 protein: CATRDRANYGYTF
J gene: TRBJ1-1; clone size: .; D gene: .; V gene: TRBV11-2; CDR3 DNA: TGTGCCAGCAGCTTAATCGGGACTGAAGCTTTCTTT; CDR3 protein: CASSLIGTEAFF
J gene: TRBJ2-5; clone size: .; D gene: TRBD1; V gene: TRBV30; CDR3 DNA: TGTGCCTGGAGCGGGGACAGGGGAGGGGGAGAGACCCAGTACTTC; CDR3 protein: CAWSGDRGGGETQYF
J gene: TRBJ1-2; clone size: .; D gene: .; V gene: TRBV19; CDR3 DNA: TGTGCCAGTAGTATTCCCGACACCACCTATGGCTACACCTTC; CDR3 protein: CASSIPDTTYGYTF
J gene: TRBJ2-7; clone size: .; D gene: .; V gene: TRBV2; CDR3 DNA: TGTGCCAGCAGTGAGGAACAGGCCCTATCCTACGAGCAGTACTTC; CDR3 protein: CASSEEQALSYEQYF
J gene: TRBJ2-2; clone size: .; D gene: TRBD1; V gene: TRBV12-5; CDR3 DNA: TGTGCTAGTGCCCCCGGGACAGGGGTAACCGGGGAGCTGTTTTTT; CDR3 protein: CASAPGTGVTGELFF
J gene: TRBJ1-2; clone size: .; D gene: .; V gene: TRBV2; CDR3 DNA: TGTGCCAGCAGTGAAGGGGGGAACTATGGCTACACCTTC; CDR3 protein: CASSEGGNYGYTF
J gene: TRBJ2-1; clone size: .; D gene: TRBD2; V gene: TRBV5-1; CDR3 DNA: TGCGCCAGCAGCAAGACTAGCGGGATCTACAATGAGCAGTTCTTC; CDR3 protein: CASSKTSGIYNEQFF
J gene: TRBJ1-5; clone size: .; D gene: .; V gene: TRBV6-5; CDR3 DNA: TGTGCCAGCAGGGCCACAGGGCGAGGCAATCAGCCCCAGCATTTT; CDR3 protein: CASRATGRGNQPQHF
J gene: TRBJ1-3; clone size: .; D gene: TRBD1; V gene: TRBV7-2; CDR3 DNA: TGTGCCAGCAGCTTAGACAGGGGGATTTCTGGAAACACCATATATTTT; CDR3 protein: CASSLDRGISGNTIYF
J gene: TRBJ1-2; clone size: .; D gene: .; V gene: TRBV6-1; CDR3 DNA: TGTGCCAGCAGTGAACAGGGGCTACTCTATGGCTACACCTTC; CDR3 protein: CASSEQGLLYGYTF
J gene: TRBJ1-5; clone size: .; D gene: .; V gene: TRBV27; CDR3 DNA: TGTGCCAGCAGTTTATACGGACAGATTAATCAGCCCCAGCATTTT; CDR3 protein: CASSLYGQINQPQHF
J gene: TRBJ1-2; clone size: .; D gene: .; V gene: TRBV11-1; CDR3 DNA: TGTGCCAGCAGCTCCCAGGGAGGCTATGGCTACACCTTC; CDR3 protein: CASSSQGGYGYTF
J gene: TRBJ1-5; clone size: .; D gene: .; V gene: TRBV28; CDR3 DNA: TGTGCCAGCAGACCCAATAGGATCGGAGGCAATCAGCCCCAGCATTTT; CDR3 protein: CASRPNRIGGNQPQHF
J gene: TRBJ1-5; clone size: .; D gene: .; V gene: TRBV10-3; CDR3 DNA: TGTGCCATCACTACCGATAGCAATCAGCCCCAGCATTTT; CDR3 protein: CAITTDSNQPQHF
J gene: TRBJ1-1; clone size: few; D gene: .; V gene: TRBV7-2; CDR3 DNA: TGTGCCAGCAGCTTAGAGGATTACACTGAAGCTTTCTTT; CDR3 protein: CASSLEDYTEAFF
J gene: TRBJ1-6; clone size: .; D gene: TRBD1; V gene: TRBV5-1; CDR3 DNA: TGCGCCAGCAGCTTGGTCACAGGGGACAATTCACCCCTCCACTTT; CDR3 protein: CASSLVTGDNSPLHF
J gene: TRBJ2-1; clone size: once; D gene: TRBD1; V gene: TRBV24-1; CDR3 DNA: TGTGCCACCAGTGATCCTGGACAGGCGACGTCCTCCTACAATGAGCAGTTCTTC; CDR3 protein: CATSDPGQATSSYNEQFF
J gene: TRBJ2-3; clone size: .; D gene: TRBD2; V gene: TRBV4-2; CDR3 DNA: TGTGCCAGCAGCCAAGGGGCTAGCGGGGGGGAACGATTTACGCAGTATTTT; CDR3 protein: CASSQGASGGERFTQYF
J gene: TRBJ2-1; clone size: .; D gene: .; V gene: TRBV9; CDR3 DNA: TGTGCCAGCAGCGGTACTAGCACCTCCTACAATGAGCAGTTCTTC; CDR3 protein: CASSGTSTSYNEQFF
J gene: TRBJ1-6; clone size: .; D gene: TRBD1; V gene: TRBV5-1; CDR3 DNA: TGCGCCAGCAGCTTGGGACAGGGAACTAATTCACCCCTCCACTTT; CDR3 protein: CASSLGQGTNSPLHF